Listed below are T cell receptor beta chains from one sample, sequenced in a study of graft-versus-host responses after intestinal transplantation. These receptors' antigens are unknown. Assay used: immunoSEQ multiplex PCR; TCRdb lists only in-frame clones, some missing. The sample contains tens of thousands of clones, 92% of which appear only once. The sequenced sample was unstimulated CD4+ T cells sorted from spleen or lymph node cells, obtained before intestinal transplant. These TCRs come from a human donor who received an intestinal transplant. Both conserved end residues are part of each CDR3. D genes are given only for firm matches. Size tells how often a clone was seen (once, few, many) or the class of an expanded clone, and some rows leave it out.

cdr3_nt,cdr3_aa,j_call,v_call,clone_size,d_call
TGTGCCAGCAGTTCAAGACCACAGGGTCAGCCCCAGCATTTT,CASSSRPQGQPQHF,TRBJ1-5,TRBV27,NA,NA
TGTGCCAGCATCGGCGGGAGCCCAGATACGCAGTATTTT,CASIGGSPDTQYF,TRBJ2-3,TRBV25-1,NA,TRBD2
TGCGCCAGCAGCGGGGGCCAAGAGCGGAGGAGCTCCTACAATGAGCAGTTCTTC,CASSGGQERRSSYNEQFF,TRBJ2-1,TRBV5-1,NA,NA
TGCGCCAGCAGTGCGCGGTTGGGCTATGGGACTGAAGCTTTCTTT,CASSARLGYGTEAFF,TRBJ1-1,TRBV10-1,NA,NA
TGTGCCAGTAGTACTCAGAGACTAGCCCGCACAGATACGCAGTATTTT,CASSTQRLARTDTQYF,TRBJ2-3,TRBV19,NA,TRBD2
TGTGCCAGCAGTTTCAACGTAATCGACGAGCAGTACTTC,CASSFNVIDEQYF,TRBJ2-7,TRBV5-4,NA,NA
TGCAGCGTTGTGGAAGTGTCTCTCCAGTACTTC,CSVVEVSLQYF,TRBJ2-4,TRBV29-1,NA,NA
TGTGCCAGTAGTCCGGCAGGGACGAACACCGGGGAGCTGTTTTTT,CASSPAGTNTGELFF,TRBJ2-2,TRBV19,NA,NA
TGTGCCAGCAGCTTATTGCGGGAGGCCCTAAGCACAGATACGCAGTATTTT,CASSLLREALSTDTQYF,TRBJ2-3,TRBV7-9,once,TRBD2
TGCGCCAGCAGCTTTCGCTCCCGAGGTGGCGCAGATACGCAGTATTTT,CASSFRSRGGADTQYF,TRBJ2-3,TRBV5-1,NA,NA
TGTGCCAGTAGTATGGGACTAGCAAGGTACAATGAGCAGTTCTTC,CASSMGLARYNEQFF,TRBJ2-1,TRBV19,NA,TRBD2
TGTGCCACCCTGGGAGGGGTCTCCTACGAGCAGTACTTC,CATLGGVSYEQYF,TRBJ2-7,TRBV28,NA,TRBD2
TGTGCCAGCTCACCTGGACTAGCGGGAGCTACCGGGGAGCTGTTTTTT,CASSPGLAGATGELFF,TRBJ2-2,TRBV18,NA,TRBD2
TGTGCCAGCAGGCTACAGGGATCTGGGGCCAACGTCCTGACTTTC,CASRLQGSGANVLTF,TRBJ2-6,TRBV6-1,NA,NA
TGTGCCAGCAGCAAAGGTCCTCGCTGGGGTTTTTACAATGAGCAGTTCTTC,CASSKGPRWGFYNEQFF,TRBJ2-1,TRBV21-1,NA,NA
TGCGCCAGCAGCCAAGAATTGGCGGGCACACGCGATCAGCCCCAGCATTTT,CASSQELAGTRDQPQHF,TRBJ1-5,TRBV4-1,NA,NA
TGTGCCAGCAGCTTAAGACAGAACCCCTACGAGCAGTACTTC,CASSLRQNPYEQYF,TRBJ2-7,TRBV7-9,NA,NA
TGTGCCAGCAGCGCCGGACAGCCAGGTGAAAAACTGTTTTTT,CASSAGQPGEKLFF,TRBJ1-4,TRBV9,once,NA
TGTGCCAGCAGCTGGGGTCAGGGTGCGTCGACTGAAGCTTTCTTT,CASSWGQGASTEAFF,TRBJ1-1,TRBV5-6,once,NA
TGCGCCAGCAGCGACAGCTCCTACGAGCAGTACTTC,CASSDSSYEQYF,TRBJ2-7,TRBV10-1,NA,NA
TGTGCCAGCAGCGGACAGTTTAGCTATGGCTACACCTTC,CASSGQFSYGYTF,TRBJ1-2,TRBV7-8,NA,NA
TGCGCCAGCAGCCAGACAATTACCGGGACTAGCGGTAGCACAGATACGCAGTATTTT,CASSQTITGTSGSTDTQYF,TRBJ2-3,TRBV4-1,NA,TRBD2
TGCGCCAGCAGCTTCGAAGGGTTTGAGTATGGCTACACCTTC,CASSFEGFEYGYTF,TRBJ1-2,TRBV5-1,NA,NA
TGCAGCGTTGATCCCGGGAGGGGCACCTACGAGCAGTACTTC,CSVDPGRGTYEQYF,TRBJ2-7,TRBV29-1,few,TRBD2
TGCGCCAGCAGCTTGAGAGACGGAGCCACCGGGGAGCTGTTTTTT,CASSLRDGATGELFF,TRBJ2-2,TRBV5-1,NA,NA